Below, 29 T cell receptor beta chains from the same sample are listed, as sequenced in a study of blood T cell repertoires in COVID-19. Sequencing used immunoSEQ multiplex PCR; TCRdb keeps in-frame clones, though not all of them. The table has some 250,000 clones, approximately 88% seen once. The sample was peripheral blood. The receptors were gathered from a woman aged 25 to 39 with acute or convalescent COVID-19.

A few counts support this clone. CDR3 loop: CASSGGQYQETQYF. Here the CDR3 DNA reads TGTGCCAGCAGCGGGGGACAGTACCAAGAGACCCAGTACTTC. V gene TRBV7-9 combines with J gene TRBJ2-5, with TRBD1 identical over 7 bases. Germline lookup yields CDR1 SEHNR and CDR2 FQNEAQ (reference sequence). J gave up 0 bases and V 5 bases, and 3 bases lay outside the gene matches. CDR3 length equals 14 residues.

V usage is TRBV7-9 and J usage is TRBJ2-7; TRBD2 agrees at 10 bases. Per germline, CDR1 SEHNR and CDR2 FQNEAQ (reference sequence). V lost 4 bases and J lost 4; bases outside the gene matches: 10. CDR3 length: 16 amino acids. Here the CDR3 DNA reads TGTGCCAGCAGCTCGCAAAGGACTAGCGGAAAATACGAGCAGTACTTC. Its protein product is CASSSQRTSGKYEQYF.

The genes are TRBV10-1 and TRBJ2-3; D is perhaps TRBD2 (5 bases). The V gene lost 0 bases and the J gene lost 5 bases, with 6 bases spanning the gap. The CDR3 is 13 residues long. Looked up from germline, CDR1 is WNHNN and CDR2 is SYGVQD (reference sequence). The DNA for the CDR3 is TGCGCCAGCAGTGAGTCCGGGGTAGATACGCAGTATTTT. Its translation: CASSESGVDTQYF.

CDR3 DNA sequence: TGTGCCAGCAGTTACGGGGGCCCCGGTCAGCCCCAGCATTTT. It specifies CASSYGGPGQPQHF. The chain links TRBV6-5 to TRBJ1-5; TRBD1 might be the D (6 bases). Trimming shortened V by 2 bases and J by 6 bases, and 11 bases separated the two germline ends. Germline V gene data show CDR1 as MNHEY and CDR2 as SVGAGI. The CDR3 is 14 amino acids.

The rearrangement links TRBV19 to TRBJ1-2, with TRBD1 as a possible D gene (6 bases). Germline loops: CDR1 LNHDA, CDR2 SQIVND (reference sequence). V was pared by 3 bases and J by 3 bases, with 17 bases between. The CDR3 extends over 16 amino acids. CDR3 region: CASSINSNRAHYGYTF. The CDR3 region has the DNA TGTGCCAGTAGTATTAATTCTAACAGGGCTCACTATGGCTACACCTTC.

J is TRBJ1-1 and V is TRBV9; TRBD1 matches at 10 bases. The CDR3 runs to 15 residues. Germline V gene data show CDR1 as SGDLS and CDR2 as YYNGEE. Unmatched junction bases numbered 9, after V lost 4 bases and J lost 6 bases. The CDR3 DNA sequence: TGTGCCAGCAGCCCAACCCCGGGACAGGGGTCTGAAGCTTTCTTT. This translates into CASSPTPGQGSEAFF.

The chain employs TRBV5-6 and TRBJ2-7, with 7 bases identical to TRBD2. The CDR3 is 11 amino acids. The germline V gene encodes CDR1 SGHDT and CDR2 YYEEEE. The V segment lost 7 bases and the J segment 4 bases; nucleotides outside the gene matches: 2. The CDR3 loop is CASGGGYEQYF. The CDR3 DNA follows: TGTGCCAGCGGCGGGGGTTACGAGCAGTACTTC.

This clone was found once. This chain uses TRBV13 with TRBJ2-1; 11 nucleotides match TRBD2. Germline V gene data show CDR1 as PRHDT and CDR2 as FYEKMQ (reference sequence). The ends lost 5 bases at V and 5 bases at J; junction bases unmatched: 5. The CDR3 is made up of 15 amino acids. This chain's CDR3 is CASSPRLAGNNEQFF. The CDR3 coding sequence is TGTGCCAGCAGCCCCCGACTAGCGGGAAACAATGAGCAGTTCTTC.

This rearrangement joins TRBV2 to TRBJ2-7, with 9 bases identical to TRBD1. CDR3 size: 14 residues. Germline loops: CDR1 SNHLY, CDR2 FYNNEI. Trimming cost V 2 bases and J 4 bases; bases outside gene matches: 3. In DNA form, the CDR3 reads TGTGCCAGCAGTGAACGGACAGGGGCATACGAGCAGTACTTC. Protein product: CASSERTGAYEQYF. Using reference TRBV2 and TRBJ2-7 for the parts outside the CDR3, the full variable domain is EPEVTQTPSHQVTQMGQEVILRCVPISNHLYFYWYRQILGQKVEFLVSFYNNEISEKSEIFDDQFSVERPDGSNFTLKIRSTKLEDSAMYFCASSERTGAYEQYFGPGTRLTVT.

This chain joins TRBV12-3 or TRBV12-4 and TRBJ1-1; 10 bases fit TRBD1. The ends lost 5 bases at V and 10 bases at J; junction bases unmatched: 4. The CDR3 has 12 residues. This chain's CDR3 is CASSRTGGLAFF. In DNA, the CDR3 is TGTGCCAGCAGTAGGACAGGGGGTTTAGCTTTCTTT.

The gene calls are TRBV5-4 and TRBJ1-4, with no clear D. CDR3 size: 14 residues. V dropped 2 bases and J dropped 5 bases, with 10 bases sitting between them. Germline CDR1 SGHNT, CDR2 YYREEE (reference sequence). The CDR3 nucleotides are TGTGCCAGCAGCTTCGGCGGAAGAAATGAAAAACTGTTTTTT. Translated, it gives CASSFGGRNEKLFF.

V gene TRBV11-2 combines with J gene TRBJ2-7, with D uncertain. V lost 1 base, J lost 0 bases, and 7 bases lay in between. The CDR3 is made up of 14 amino acids. Germline V lookup: CDR1 SGHAT, CDR2 FQNNGV. CDR3 bases: TGTGCCAGCAGCTTAGCACCCAGCTCCTACGAGCAGTACTTC. It yields the protein CASSLAPSSYEQYF.

J is TRBJ2-2 and V is TRBV19, with 7 bases fitting TRBD1. CDR3 length: 18 amino acids. J lost 5 bases, V lost 5 bases, and 17 bases had no gene match. Per the germline V gene, CDR1 is LNHDA and CDR2 is SQIVND (reference sequence). This chain's CDR3 is CASSSQEGRYRGTGELFF. Written as DNA, the CDR3 is TGTGCCAGTAGTTCCCAAGAAGGAAGATACAGGGGAACCGGGGAGCTGTTTTTT. Full variable domain (rest looked up from reference TRBV19 and TRBJ2-2): DGGITQSPKYLFRKEGQNVTLSCEQNLNHDAMYWYRQDPGQGLRLIYYSQIVNDFQKGDIAEGYSVSREKKESFPLTVTSAQKNPTAFYLCASSSQEGRYRGTGELFFGEGSRLTVL.

V and J are TRBV19 and TRBJ1-6; possible D gene TRBD1, 5 bases. The germline V gene has CDR1 LNHDA and CDR2 SQIVND (reference sequence). The V end was cut by 1 base, the J end by 10 bases, with 11 bases between. The CDR3 is 14 amino acids. The CDR3 coding sequence is TGTGCCAGTAGTATAGGCGGGGGAGGATCACCCCTCCACTTT. This sequence encodes CASSIGGGGSPLHF.

This chain connects TRBV4-3 to TRBJ1-5, with a weak D call TRBD1 (6 bases). V was trimmed by 0 bases and J by 9 bases, leaving 18 bases between them. The CDR3 runs to 16 residues. Germline V lookup: CDR1 LGHNA, CDR2 YSLEER. Here the CDR3 reads CASSQEVDSRDGPQHF. The CDR3 nucleotides read TGCGCCAGCAGCCAAGAAGTGGACAGCCGTGATGGGCCCCAGCATTTT.

DNA for the CDR3: TGTGCCAGCAGTCAGACAGGGAGTAATCAGCCCCAGCATTTT. Translated, it gives CASSQTGSNQPQHF. The chain joins TRBV27 to TRBJ1-5, with TRBD1 matching over 7 bases. Trimming removed 5 bases from V and 4 bases from J; junction bases left unmatched: 5. CDR1 and CDR2 from the germline V gene are MNHEY and SMNVEV (reference sequence). The CDR3 is made up of 14 amino acids.

The chain joins TRBV3-1 (or the pseudogene TRBV3-2) to TRBJ1-3, with a possible D match to TRBD1 (5 bases). Per the germline V gene, CDR1 is LGHDT and CDR2 is YNNKEL (reference sequence). Trimming left V 3 bases short and J 4 bases short, with 13 bases between. The CDR3 runs to 15 residues. For the CDR3, the DNA is TGTGCCAGCAGCCACACAGGTGCGGAAGGAAACACCATATATTTT. It is translated as CASSHTGAEGNTIYF.

A single count supports this clone. V is TRBV5-1 and J is TRBJ1-4; D unresolved. The CDR3 is 15 residues long. Between the trimmed V and J ends, which lost 0 bases and 0 bases, there was a span of 6 bases. Germline CDR1 and CDR2: SGHRS and YFSETQ. The CDR3 region is CASSLGGPTNEKLFF. Here the CDR3 DNA reads TGCGCCAGCAGCTTGGGAGGGCCAACTAATGAAAAACTGTTTTTT.

This clone was observed once. The chain couples TRBV27 to TRBJ1-2, with D possibly TRBD1 on 6 matching bases. This CDR3 spans 14 amino acids. V was pared by 4 bases and J by 6 bases, with 15 bases between. Per the germline V gene, CDR1 is MNHEY and CDR2 is SMNVEV (reference sequence). The CDR3 nucleotides read TGTGCCAGCAGTTCCCGGACAGTCCCCCATGGCTACACCTTC. Translating gives CASSSRTVPHGYTF.

The chain is built from TRBV5-6 and TRBJ2-5, with TRBD2 identical over 10 bases. CDR1 and CDR2 (germline): SGHDT, YYEEEE. The length of the CDR3 is 17 residues. The junction had 11 bases not matched to a gene; V was cut back by 2 bases and J by 4 bases. The CDR3 nucleotides are TGTGCCAGCAGCTTCGGACTAGCGGCCCGGGCAGCAGAGACCCAGTACTTC. Its protein is CASSFGLAARAAETQYF.

The rearrangement joins TRBV20-1 to TRBJ2-5, with a tentative D call TRBD1 (6 bases). Between the trimmed V and J ends, which lost 6 bases and 5 bases, there was a span of 10 bases. The CDR3 totals 11 residues. From germline, CDR1 is DFQATT and CDR2 SNEGSKA (reference sequence). Here the CDR3 DNA reads TGCAGTGCAAGGGGGTTCGAGACCCAGTACTTC. Protein: CSARGFETQYF.

The chain couples TRBV4-2 to TRBJ2-1; 13 nucleotides align to TRBD2. V shed 0 bases and J 8 bases; nucleotides not matched to a gene: 4. CDR1 is LGHNA, CDR2 YNFKEQ, per germline. The CDR3 is 16 residues long. CDR3 residues: CASSQDGTSGIYEQFF. The CDR3 DNA follows: TGTGCCAGCAGCCAAGATGGGACTAGCGGGATCTATGAGCAGTTCTTC.

In this sample, this clone turned up once. The V and J genes are TRBV11-2 and TRBJ2-7; TRBD2 aligns across 11 bases. The germline V gene has CDR1 SGHAT and CDR2 FQNNGV. V gave up 4 bases and J gave up 3 bases; unmatched junction bases: 8. The CDR3 is 16 amino acids. The CDR3 DNA reads as TGTGCCAGCAGCTCACCTAGCGGGAGGCGAAACTACGAGCAGTACTTC. Protein product: CASSSPSGRRNYEQYF.

The gene calls are TRBV5-5 and TRBJ2-7, with a weak D call TRBD1 (5 bases). The CDR3 sequence is 16 residues long. Trimming took off 0 bases at V and 0 bases at J, with 13 bases between the two ends. CDR1 SGHKS and CDR2 YYEKEE come from the germline V gene (reference sequence). The CDR3 nucleotides read TGTGCCAGCAGCTTGGCCGACAGCCGAGCCTCCTACGAGCAGTACTTC. It yields the protein CASSLADSRASYEQYF.

The genes are TRBV2 and TRBJ2-1; TRBD2 agrees at 7 bases. The CDR3 runs to 16 residues. The V segment lost 4 bases and the J segment 0 bases; nucleotides outside the gene matches: 6. The V gene's germline CDR1 is SNHLY and CDR2 FYNNEI. The DNA of the CDR3 is TGTGCCAGCAGTGTAAGCGGGACCAGCTCCTACAATGAGCAGTTCTTC. It codes for CASSVSGTSSYNEQFF.

V and J are TRBV11-3 and TRBJ2-7, with 11 bases lining up with TRBD1. The CDR3 has 16 residues. The junction had 11 bases not matched to a gene; V was cut back by 5 bases and J by 5 bases. Germline lookup yields CDR1 SGHNT and CDR2 YENEEA. The CDR3 nucleotides read TGTGCCAGCAGCCGACGGACAGGGGGCCCCAGAGACGAGCAGTACTTC. Its protein is CASSRRTGGPRDEQYF.

V gene TRBV5-8 combines with J gene TRBJ1-1; D gene unclear. Trimming cost V 4 bases and J 5 bases, with 15 bases left between them. The CDR3 sequence is 14 residues long. Looked up from germline, CDR1 is SGHTS and CDR2 is YDEGEE. The chain's CDR3 is CASSLSTRLTEAFF. The CDR3 DNA is TGTGCCAGCAGCCTAAGCACCAGGCTAACTGAAGCTTTCTTT.

This chain joins TRBV7-8 and TRBJ1-5; 8 nucleotides line up with TRBD1. The CDR3 runs 15 residues. V was pared by 3 bases and J by 5 bases, with 6 bases of the junction left unmatched. Germline loops: CDR1 SGHVS, CDR2 FQNEAQ. CDR3 nucleotide sequence: TGTGCCAGCAGCTTCTCCGGGACAGGTTATCAGCCCCAGCATTTT. The encoded protein is CASSFSGTGYQPQHF.

This clone was seen just once. The chain joins TRBV6-2 or TRBV6-3 to TRBJ2-5; perhaps TRBD2 as D (6 bases). The ends were cut back, 2 bases at V and 4 bases at J, with 14 bases in the middle. The CDR3 runs 15 residues. Germline values: CDR1 MNHEY, CDR2 SVGEGT. The CDR3: CASSYTRFGGETQYF. The CDR3 region has the DNA TGTGCCAGCAGTTACACCCGCTTCGGGGGAGAGACCCAGTACTTC.